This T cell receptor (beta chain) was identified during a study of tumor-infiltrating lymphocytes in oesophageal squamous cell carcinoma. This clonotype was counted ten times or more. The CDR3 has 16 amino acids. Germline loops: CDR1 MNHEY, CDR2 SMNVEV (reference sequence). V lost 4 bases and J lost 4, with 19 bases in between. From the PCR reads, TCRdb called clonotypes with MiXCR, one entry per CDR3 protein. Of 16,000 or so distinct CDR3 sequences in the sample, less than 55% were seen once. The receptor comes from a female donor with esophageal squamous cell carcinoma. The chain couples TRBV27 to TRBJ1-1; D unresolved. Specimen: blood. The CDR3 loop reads CASSSSYSQLGTEAFF. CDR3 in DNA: TGTGCCAGCAGTTCATCATACTCCCAGCTAGGCACTGAAGCTTTCTTT.